A single sample gave rise to the 32 T cell receptor beta chains below, sequenced in a study of blood T cell repertoires in COVID-19. Using immunoSEQ multiplex PCR, the repertoire was profiled, and TCRdb retains in-frame clones only, with some absent. The data contain 90,000 to 100,000 clones, 75% to 90% of them singletons. The sample comprised peripheral blood. These receptors originate from a man at least 80 years old with acute or convalescent COVID-19.

This chain connects TRBV7-2 to TRBJ1-2, with D tentatively TRBD1 (5 bases). Trimming pared 4 bases from V and 6 bases from J, leaving 15 bases between. The CDR3 consists of 14 residues. Germline CDR1 is SGHTA and CDR2 is FQGNSA. The CDR3, as DNA: TGTGCCAGCAGCTCCGGAGGGGTAAGCCATGGCTACACCTTC. This sequence encodes CASSSGGVSHGYTF.

This clone was observed once. The chain carries TRBV5-6 and TRBJ1-3, with 7 bases fitting TRBD1. The V gene end was trimmed by 4 bases and the J gene end by 2 bases; junction bases not matched to a gene: 12. This CDR3 is 17 amino acids long. Looked up from germline, CDR1 is SGHDT and CDR2 is YYEEEE. DNA of the CDR3: TGTGCCAGCAGCATGAAGCTAGAGGACAGGACTGGAAACACCATATATTTT. Amino acid sequence: CASSMKLEDRTGNTIYF.

V usage is TRBV6-2 or TRBV6-3 and J usage is TRBJ1-5; D not resolved. Trimming took 2 bases from V and 1 from J, leaving 9 bases between them. This CDR3 is built from 15 residues. Germline V gene data show CDR1 as MNHEY and CDR2 as SVGEGT. The CDR3 DNA reads TGTGCCAGCAGTTACATTGTGACAAGCAATCAGCCCCAGCATTTT. It translates to CASSYIVTSNQPQHF.

In its sample, this clone was seen a few times. The V gene is TRBV4-3, the J gene TRBJ2-7, with 11 bases lining up with TRBD1. The V segment lost 0 bases and the J segment 6 bases; nucleotides outside the gene matches: 7. CDR1 is LGHNA and CDR2 is YSLEER in the germline V gene. The CDR3 has 16 amino acids. CDR3 DNA sequence: TGCGCCAGCAGCCAAGATCTGGGGACAGGGGGGTGCGAGCAGTACTTC. The encoded protein is CASSQDLGTGGCEQYF.

The chain recombines TRBV5-4 with TRBJ2-1; 12 bases fit TRBD2. The J segment lost 4 bases and the V segment lost 4 bases, leaving 3 bases of the junction unmatched. In germline, CDR1 is SGHNT, CDR2 YYREEE (reference sequence). There are 15 residues in the CDR3. CDR3 protein: CASSLGLAGYNEQFF. The CDR3 DNA follows: TGTGCCAGCAGCCTAGGACTAGCGGGATACAATGAGCAGTTCTTC.

The V gene is TRBV7-8, the J gene TRBJ2-2; D unclear. V lost 5 bases to trimming and J lost 7 bases, with 8 bases between them. Germline V lookup: CDR1 SGHVS, CDR2 FQNEAQ. The CDR3 totals 12 residues. The CDR3 DNA is TGTGCCAGCAGCCACCCTAACGGGGAGCTGTTTTTT. Its translation is CASSHPNGELFF. The variable domain in full, with the rest retrieved from reference TRBV7-8 and TRBJ2-2, is GAGVSQSPRYKVAKRGQDVALRCDPISGHVSLFWYQQALGQGPEFLTYFQNEAQLDKSGLPSDRFFAERPEGSVSTLKIQRTQQEDSAVYLCASSHPNGELFFGEGSRLTVL.

The table lists this clone with many counts. The chain employs TRBV6-5 and TRBJ1-3; unclear D gene. Germline V lookup: CDR1 MNHEY, CDR2 SVGAGI. Between the trimmed V and J ends, which lost 3 bases and 0 bases, there was a span of 3 bases. The CDR3 is 13 amino acids. The CDR3 spells CASSYNSGNTIYF. CDR3 in DNA: TGTGCCAGCAGTTATAACTCTGGAAACACCATATATTTT.

This sequence joins TRBV9 and TRBJ2-1, with TRBD2 identical over 13 bases. Germline V gene data show CDR1 as SGDLS and CDR2 as YYNGEE. V was pared by 0 bases and J by 6 bases, with 9 bases of the junction left unmatched. The CDR3 sequence is 18 residues long. The CDR3 region has the DNA TGTGCCAGCAGCGTAGCTCCCACACTAGCGGGAGGGAGCAATGAGCAGTTCTTC. This encodes CASSVAPTLAGGSNEQFF.

The chain has TRBV13 and TRBJ1-2; TRBD1 matches at 9 bases. Per the germline V gene, CDR1 is PRHDT and CDR2 is FYEKMQ (reference sequence). Trimming removed 4 bases from V and 2 bases from J; junction bases left unmatched: 2. CDR3 length equals 14 residues. The CDR3 bases are TGTGCCAGCAGCTCGACAGGGGGGAACTATGGCTACACCTTC. This encodes CASSSTGGNYGYTF.

The chain joins TRBV4-3 to TRBJ2-7, with 8 bases identical to TRBD1. Trimming cost V 0 bases and J 6 bases; bases outside gene matches: 7. Germline V gene lookup returns CDR1 LGHNA and CDR2 YSLEER. The CDR3 runs 15 residues. In DNA, the CDR3 is TGCGCCAGCAGCCAAGAATGGGCAGGGGGCGCCGAGCAGTACTTC. Translated, it gives CASSQEWAGGAEQYF.

The chain is built from TRBV28 and TRBJ2-5, with TRBD1 matching over 9 bases. The CDR3 is 15 amino acids. V trimming: 4 bases; J trimming: 1 base; junction bases outside the gene matches: 4. The V gene's germline CDR1 is MDHEN and CDR2 SYDVKM. The CDR3 bases are TGTGCCAGCAGTTGGGGGACAGGGACCCAAGAGACCCAGTACTTC. It is translated as CASSWGTGTQETQYF.

The chain joins TRBV13 to TRBJ2-3; TRBD1 matches at 8 bases. The CDR3 spans 17 residues. Looked up from germline, CDR1 is PRHDT and CDR2 is FYEKMQ (reference sequence). V lost 5 bases to trimming and J lost 0 bases; unmatched junction nucleotides: 10. CDR3 region: CASSLWVQGASTDTQYF. Written as DNA, the CDR3 is TGTGCCAGCAGCCTCTGGGTTCAGGGGGCGAGCACAGATACGCAGTATTTT.

The rearrangement uses TRBV10-3 and TRBJ2-7; TRBD1 aligns across 7 bases. The CDR3 runs to 14 residues. With 6 bases clipped from V and 0 bases from J, the junction kept 5 bases outside the gene matches. Germline assignment: CDR1 ENHRY and CDR2 SYGVKD. CDR3 residues: CAIRGTANSYEQYF. The CDR3 DNA reads TGTGCCATCAGAGGGACAGCGAACTCCTACGAGCAGTACTTC.

V is TRBV19 and J is TRBJ2-1; 7 bases agree with TRBD2. V dropped 2 bases and J dropped 7; count of bases not matched to a gene: 8. The CDR3 extends over 15 amino acids. Germline values: CDR1 LNHDA, CDR2 SQIVND (reference sequence). DNA for the CDR3: TGTGCCAGTAGTATACCGGCGGGAGTGAAAAATGAGCAGTTCTTC. It codes for CASSIPAGVKNEQFF.

The V call is TRBV9, the J call TRBJ2-1, with TRBD1 as a possible D gene (5 bases). The CDR3 is made up of 15 amino acids. Trimming took off 5 bases at V and 4 bases at J, with 16 bases between the two ends. Germline V gene sequence: CDR1 SGDLS, CDR2 YYNGEE. In DNA, the CDR3 is TGTGCCAGCAGTAGGACACTGTACAATTACAATGAGCAGTTCTTC. Residues: CASSRTLYNYNEQFF.

About this clone: The germline gene is not matched at one end of the junction; a read error may be the cause. This sample includes further DNA sequences coding for the same CDR3. This chain links TRBV23-1 with TRBJ2-7, with TRBD1 matching 9 bases. TRBV23-1 is an ORF; its function is uncertain. The CDR3 extends over 17 amino acids. CDR3 residues: CASSQVEGGQGAYEQYF. CDR3 sequence (DNA): TGCGCTAGCAGTCAAGTAGAGGGGGGACAGGGAGCCTACGAGCAGTACTTC.

The J gene is TRBJ1-4, the V gene TRBV15; 8 bases map to TRBD1. The CDR3 spans 15 residues. V lost 5 bases to trimming and J lost 4 bases; unmatched junction nucleotides: 6. Germline V gene lookup returns CDR1 LNHNV and CDR2 YYDKDF (reference sequence). The CDR3: CATSEQGVFNEKLFF. CDR3 sequence (DNA): TGTGCCACCAGCGAACAGGGGGTGTTTAATGAAAAACTGTTTTTT.

The rearrangement joins TRBV5-1 to TRBJ1-2; D is undetermined. CDR1 and CDR2 (germline): SGHRS, YFSETQ. The CDR3 loop spans 13 amino acids. Trimming cost V 3 bases and J 8 bases, with 14 bases left between them. Here the CDR3 DNA reads TGCGCCAGCAGCTCTGGCAGCGTCGGCGGCTACACCTTC. Amino acids: CASSSGSVGGYTF.

V is TRBV6-5 and J is TRBJ2-1; D remains ambiguous. The CDR3 is 14 amino acids. Germline assignment: CDR1 MNHEY and CDR2 SVGAGI. Trimming shortened V by 2 bases and J by 0 bases, and 5 bases separated the two germline ends. The DNA for the CDR3 is TGTGCCAGCAGTTACGAGAGCTCCTACAATGAGCAGTTCTTC. It yields the protein CASSYESSYNEQFF.

The CDR3 is CATSEGGQPQHF. In nucleotides, the CDR3 is TGTGCCACCAGTGAAGGGGGTCAGCCCCAGCATTTT. The chain uses TRBV24-1 and TRBJ1-5, with D tentatively TRBD1 (6 bases). V was trimmed by 4 bases and J by 6 bases, leaving 6 bases between them. Per the germline V gene, CDR1 is KGHDR and CDR2 is SFDVKD. This CDR3 comprises 12 residues.

This chain connects TRBV28 to TRBJ1-2, with D perhaps matching TRBD1 (5 bases). The CDR3 runs to 12 residues. Per the germline V gene, CDR1 is MDHEN and CDR2 is SYDVKM. Trimming took off 10 bases at V and 8 bases at J, with 17 bases between the two ends. CDR3 DNA: TGTGCCACCCAGGGAGGTCCGGGCGGCTACACCTTC. Translation gives CATQGGPGGYTF.

The chain has TRBV3-1 (or the pseudogene TRBV3-2) and TRBJ2-2; D unresolved. Between the trimmed V and J ends, which lost 3 bases and 8 bases, there was a span of 16 bases. Germline CDR1 reads LGHDT; CDR2 reads YNNKEL (reference sequence). The CDR3 extends over 15 amino acids. Here the CDR3 reads CASSQGLTREGELFF. The CDR3 bases are TGTGCCAGCAGCCAGGGTTTGACTCGCGAAGGGGAGCTGTTTTTT.

The chain combines TRBV4-3 with TRBJ2-7; 13 nucleotides agree with TRBD2. Germline lookup yields CDR1 LGHNA and CDR2 YSLEER. J gave up 4 bases and V 0 bases, and 9 bases lay outside the gene matches. The CDR3 sequence is 18 residues long. The CDR3 DNA reads TGCGCCAGCAGCCAAGATCGGACTAGCGGGAGTCACACTTACGAGCAGTACTTC. It codes for CASSQDRTSGSHTYEQYF.

The V call is TRBV5-1, the J call TRBJ2-7; 9 positions match TRBD2. The V gene end was trimmed by 1 base and the J gene end by 0 bases; junction bases not matched to a gene: 5. The CDR3 extends over 16 amino acids. Germline V CDR1 and CDR2: SGHRS, YFSETQ. CDR3 protein: CASSLSTSGRSYEQYF. The DNA for the CDR3 is TGCGCCAGCAGCTTGTCCACTAGCGGGCGCTCCTACGAGCAGTACTTC.

The rearrangement links TRBV27 to TRBJ2-1; 7 bases line up with TRBD1. The CDR3 runs to 16 residues. The V segment lost 8 bases and the J segment 3 bases; nucleotides outside the gene matches: 13. Germline CDR1 MNHEY, CDR2 SMNVEV (reference sequence). This CDR3 reads CASRIRDSTFYNEQFF. CDR3 sequence (DNA): TGTGCCAGCCGAATTCGGGACAGCACCTTCTACAATGAGCAGTTCTTC.

Turning to this clone: Within the sample, other DNA sequences also encode this same CDR3. Here the CDR3 DNA reads TGTGCCAGCAGTGAAGGGCAGGCGAACACTGAAGCTTTCTTT. It is translated as CASSEGQANTEAFF. The chain employs TRBV6-1 and TRBJ1-1; D not resolved. This CDR3 comprises 14 residues. The germline CDR1 and CDR2 sequences are MNHNS and SASEGT. Trimming stripped 1 base from V and 1 base from J, with 7 bases between.

V is TRBV7-2 and J is TRBJ2-3; TRBD1 agrees at 8 bases. With 5 bases clipped from V and 4 bases from J, the junction kept 11 bases outside the gene matches. Germline values: CDR1 SGHTA, CDR2 FQGNSA. The CDR3 consists of 16 residues. The CDR3 region is CASSPYTGGVSDTQYF. CDR3 DNA: TGTGCCAGCAGCCCATACACAGGGGGAGTCTCAGATACGCAGTATTTT.

The V gene is TRBV27, the J gene TRBJ2-3, with 9 bases aligning to TRBD2. With 6 bases clipped from V and 5 bases from J, the junction kept 9 bases outside the gene matches. This CDR3 has 15 residues. The germline gives CDR1 MNHEY, CDR2 SMNVEV (reference sequence). CDR3 in amino acids: CASRSGGRAGDTQYF. CDR3 coding DNA: TGTGCCAGCAGGAGCGGGGGGCGTGCTGGAGATACGCAGTATTTT.

The chain is built from TRBV29-1 and TRBJ2-5; TRBD1 matches at 9 bases. Germline values: CDR1 SQVTM, CDR2 ANQGSEA. The length of the CDR3 is 13 residues. J was trimmed by 5 bases and V by 8 bases; bases with no gene match: 9. CDR3 residues: CSHTGGGKETQYF. The CDR3 coding sequence is TGCAGCCACACAGGGGGCGGGAAGGAGACCCAGTACTTC.

This chain uses TRBV7-3 with TRBJ2-3; TRBD2 aligns across 10 bases. There are 15 residues in the CDR3. Per germline, CDR1 SGHTA and CDR2 FQGTGA. V gave up 5 bases and J gave up 0 bases; unmatched junction bases: 2. The DNA of the CDR3 is TGTGCCAGCAGCCGTAGCGGGGGGAGCACAGATACGCAGTATTTT. Translating gives CASSRSGGSTDTQYF.

The chain recombines TRBV19 with TRBJ2-7; 8 bases line up with TRBD1. Trimming cost V 6 bases and J 5 bases; bases outside gene matches: 9. Per the germline V gene, CDR1 is LNHDA and CDR2 is SQIVND (reference sequence). CDR3 length: 14 amino acids. CDR3 coding DNA: TGTGCCAGTAGCGACCGGGACAGGCCCCACGAGCAGTACTTC. This sequence encodes CASSDRDRPHEQYF.

This clone was picked up one time. The chain couples TRBV27 to TRBJ2-2, with TRBD1 matching 7 bases. Germline V lookup: CDR1 MNHEY, CDR2 SMNVEV (reference sequence). CDR3 size: 16 residues. Unmatched junction bases numbered 10, after V lost 3 bases and J lost 6 bases. The CDR3 protein is CASSFLRTGLAGELFF. CDR3 bases: TGTGCCAGCAGTTTCCTCAGGACAGGCTTGGCCGGGGAGCTGTTTTTT.